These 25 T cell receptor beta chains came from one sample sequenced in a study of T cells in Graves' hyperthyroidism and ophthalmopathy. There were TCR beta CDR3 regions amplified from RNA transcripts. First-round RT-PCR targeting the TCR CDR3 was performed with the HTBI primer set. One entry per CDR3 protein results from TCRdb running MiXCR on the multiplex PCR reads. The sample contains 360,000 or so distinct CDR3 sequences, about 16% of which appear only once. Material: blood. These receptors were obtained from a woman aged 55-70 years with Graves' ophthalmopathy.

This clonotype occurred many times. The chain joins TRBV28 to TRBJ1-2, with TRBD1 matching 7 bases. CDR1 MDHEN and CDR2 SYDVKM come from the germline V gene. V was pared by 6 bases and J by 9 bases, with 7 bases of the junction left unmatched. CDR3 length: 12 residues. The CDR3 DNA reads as TGTGCCAGCAGGACAGGGTCCCCAAGCTACACCTTC. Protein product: CASRTGSPSYTF.

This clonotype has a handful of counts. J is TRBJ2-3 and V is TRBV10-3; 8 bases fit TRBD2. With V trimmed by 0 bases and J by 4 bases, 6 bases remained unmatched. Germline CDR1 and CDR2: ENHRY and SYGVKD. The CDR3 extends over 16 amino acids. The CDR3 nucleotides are TGTGCCATCAGTGAGTCGACCGGAGCGGGAGCAGATACGCAGTATTTT. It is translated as CAISESTGAGADTQYF.

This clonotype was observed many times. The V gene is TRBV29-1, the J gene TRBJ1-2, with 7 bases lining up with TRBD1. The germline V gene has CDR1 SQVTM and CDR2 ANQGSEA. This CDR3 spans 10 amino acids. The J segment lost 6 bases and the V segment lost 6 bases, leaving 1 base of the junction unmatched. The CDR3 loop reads CSVGTDGYTF. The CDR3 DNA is TGCAGCGTGGGGACAGATGGCTACACCTTC.

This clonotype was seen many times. CDR3 loop: CASSEAGRYTQYF. The CDR3 DNA sequence: TGTGCCAGCAGTGAAGCGGGGAGGTATACGCAGTATTTT. The chain uses TRBV2 and TRBJ2-3; maybe TRBD2 (6 bases). Trimming removed 0 bases from V and 7 bases from J, with 8 bases in between. CDR3 size: 13 residues. The germline gives CDR1 SNHLY, CDR2 FYNNEI.

The CDR3 here is CASSQPLAGGSYEQYF. For the CDR3, the DNA is TGCGCCAGCAGCCAACCGCTAGCGGGAGGGTCCTACGAGCAGTACTTC. V is TRBV4-1 and J is TRBJ2-7; 12 nucleotides line up with TRBD2. Trimming cost V 2 bases and J 1 base; bases outside gene matches: 3. The CDR3 has 16 amino acids. Germline V gene sequence: CDR1 MGHRA, CDR2 YSYEKL.

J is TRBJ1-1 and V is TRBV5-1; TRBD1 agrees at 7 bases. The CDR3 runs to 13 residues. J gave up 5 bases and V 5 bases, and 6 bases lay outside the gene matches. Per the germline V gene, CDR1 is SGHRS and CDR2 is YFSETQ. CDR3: CASSEPGQTEAFF. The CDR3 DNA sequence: TGCGCCAGCAGTGAACCGGGACAGACTGAAGCTTTCTTT.

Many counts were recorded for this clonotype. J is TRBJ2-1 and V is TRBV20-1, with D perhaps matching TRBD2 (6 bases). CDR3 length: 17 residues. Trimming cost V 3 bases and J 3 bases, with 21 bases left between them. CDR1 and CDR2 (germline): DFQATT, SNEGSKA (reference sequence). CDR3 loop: CSARAPGSALRYNEQFF. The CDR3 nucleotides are TGCAGTGCTAGGGCCCCCGGGAGCGCCTTACGCTACAATGAGCAGTTCTTC.

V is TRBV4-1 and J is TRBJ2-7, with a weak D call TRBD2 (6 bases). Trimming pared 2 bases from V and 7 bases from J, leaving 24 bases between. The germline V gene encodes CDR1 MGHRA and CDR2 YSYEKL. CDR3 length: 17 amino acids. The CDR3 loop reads CASSQRPWRVGLSEQYF. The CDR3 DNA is TGCGCCAGCAGCCAAAGACCTTGGAGGGTGGGCCTATCAGAGCAGTACTTC.

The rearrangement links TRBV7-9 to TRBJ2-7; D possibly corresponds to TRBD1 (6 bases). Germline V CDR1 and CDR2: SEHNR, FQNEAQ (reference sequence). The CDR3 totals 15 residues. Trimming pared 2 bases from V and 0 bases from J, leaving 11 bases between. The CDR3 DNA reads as TGTGCCAGCAGCTTAACGGTGGACAGCTCCTACGAGCAGTACTTC. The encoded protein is CASSLTVDSSYEQYF.

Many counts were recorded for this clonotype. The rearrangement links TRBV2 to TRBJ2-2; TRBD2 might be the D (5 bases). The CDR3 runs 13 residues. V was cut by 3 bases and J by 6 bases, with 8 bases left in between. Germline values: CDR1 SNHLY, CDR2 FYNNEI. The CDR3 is CASSDRDPGELFF. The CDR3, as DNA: TGTGCCAGCAGTGACCGGGATCCCGGGGAGCTGTTTTTT.

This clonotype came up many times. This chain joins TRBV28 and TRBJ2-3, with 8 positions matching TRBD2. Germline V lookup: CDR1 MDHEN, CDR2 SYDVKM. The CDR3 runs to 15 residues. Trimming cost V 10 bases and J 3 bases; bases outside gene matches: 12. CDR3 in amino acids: CAIMNTGLGTDTQYF. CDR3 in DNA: TGTGCCATCATGAATACGGGACTAGGAACAGATACGCAGTATTTT.

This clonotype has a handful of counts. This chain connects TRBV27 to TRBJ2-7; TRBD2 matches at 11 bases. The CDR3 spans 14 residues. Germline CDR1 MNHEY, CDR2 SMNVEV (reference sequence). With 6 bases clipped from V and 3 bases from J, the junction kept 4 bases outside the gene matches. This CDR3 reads CASRGLAASYEQYF. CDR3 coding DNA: TGTGCCAGCAGGGGACTAGCGGCCAGCTACGAGCAGTACTTC.

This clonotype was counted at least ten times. CDR3 nucleotides: TGTGCCAGCAGCTTAGATAGCGGGAGTCAGGAGACCCAGTACTTC. Its protein is CASSLDSGSQETQYF. This sequence joins TRBV11-2 and TRBJ2-5; the match to TRBD2 covers 9 bases. CDR3 length equals 15 residues. CDR1 and CDR2 (germline): SGHAT, FQNNGV. The V and J ends lost 0 bases and 5 bases, in that order; junction bases with no gene match: 4.

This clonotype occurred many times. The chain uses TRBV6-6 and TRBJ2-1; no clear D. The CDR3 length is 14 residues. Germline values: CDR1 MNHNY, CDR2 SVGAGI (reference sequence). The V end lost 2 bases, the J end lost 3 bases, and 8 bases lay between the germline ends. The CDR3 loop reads CASSYGESYNEQFF. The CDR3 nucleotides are TGTGCCAGCAGTTACGGGGAAAGCTACAATGAGCAGTTCTTC.

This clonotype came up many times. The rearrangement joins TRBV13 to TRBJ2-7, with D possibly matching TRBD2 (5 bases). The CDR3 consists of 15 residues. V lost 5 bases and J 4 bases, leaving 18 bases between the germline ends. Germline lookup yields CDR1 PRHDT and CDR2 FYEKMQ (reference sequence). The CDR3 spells CASSVRTLEAYEQYF. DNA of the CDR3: TGTGCCAGCAGCGTCAGGACTCTGGAGGCGTACGAGCAGTACTTC.

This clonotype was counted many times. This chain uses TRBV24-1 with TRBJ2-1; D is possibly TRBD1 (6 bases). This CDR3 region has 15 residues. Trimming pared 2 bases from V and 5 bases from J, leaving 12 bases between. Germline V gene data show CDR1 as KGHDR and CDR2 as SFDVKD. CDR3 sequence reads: CATSDSWTDNNEQFF. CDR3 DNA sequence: TGTGCCACCAGTGATTCATGGACAGACAACAATGAGCAGTTCTTC.

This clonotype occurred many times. CDR3 bases: TGTGCCAGCAGGAAACAGGGGGCTGGGACTGAAGCTTTCTTT. It encodes CASRKQGAGTEAFF. V is TRBV28 and J is TRBJ1-1, with 9 positions matching TRBD1. CDR1 is MDHEN, CDR2 SYDVKM, per germline. The CDR3 contains 14 residues. Trimming at V came to 6 bases and at J to 5 bases, leaving 7 bases not matched to a gene.

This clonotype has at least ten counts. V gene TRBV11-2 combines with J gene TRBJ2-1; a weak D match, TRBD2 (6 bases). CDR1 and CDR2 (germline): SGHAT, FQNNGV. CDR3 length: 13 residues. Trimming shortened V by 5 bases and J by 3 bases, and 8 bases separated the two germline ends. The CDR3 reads CASSRGFYNEQFF. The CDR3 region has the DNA TGTGCCAGCAGCCGGGGGTTCTACAATGAGCAGTTCTTC. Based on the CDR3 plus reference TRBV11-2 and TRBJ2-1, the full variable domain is EAGVAQSPRYKIIEKRQSVAFWCNPISGHATLYWYQQILGQGPKLLIQFQNNGVVDDSQLPKDRFSAERLKGVDSTLKIQPAKLEDSAVYLCASSRGFYNEQFFGPGTRLTVL.

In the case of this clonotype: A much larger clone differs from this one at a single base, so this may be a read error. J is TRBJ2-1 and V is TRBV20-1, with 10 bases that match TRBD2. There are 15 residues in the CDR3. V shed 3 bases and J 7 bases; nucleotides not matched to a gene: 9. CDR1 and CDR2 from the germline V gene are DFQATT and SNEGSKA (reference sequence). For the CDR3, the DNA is TGCAGTGCTAGTTCTACTAGCGGGACGGCGAATGAGCAGTTCTTC. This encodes CSASSTSGTANEQFF.

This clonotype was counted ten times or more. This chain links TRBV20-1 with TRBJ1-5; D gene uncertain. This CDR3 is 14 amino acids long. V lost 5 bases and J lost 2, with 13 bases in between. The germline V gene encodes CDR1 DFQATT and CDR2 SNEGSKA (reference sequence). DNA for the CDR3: TGCAGTGCTCGAACAGACCTCGGCAATCAGCCCCAGCATTTT. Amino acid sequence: CSARTDLGNQPQHF.

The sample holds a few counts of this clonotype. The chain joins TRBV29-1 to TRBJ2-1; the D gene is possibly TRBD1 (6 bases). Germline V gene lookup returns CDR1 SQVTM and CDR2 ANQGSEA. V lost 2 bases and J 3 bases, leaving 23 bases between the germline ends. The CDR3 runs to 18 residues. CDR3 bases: TGCAGCGTTGAAAGAAACGATCGGGGTACAGGGAGCTACAATGAGCAGTTCTTC. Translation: CSVERNDRGTGSYNEQFF.

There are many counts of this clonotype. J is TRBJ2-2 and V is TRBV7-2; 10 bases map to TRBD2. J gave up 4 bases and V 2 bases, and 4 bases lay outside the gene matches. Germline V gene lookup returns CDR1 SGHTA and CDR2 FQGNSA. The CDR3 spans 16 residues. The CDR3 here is CASSLSSGRATGELFF. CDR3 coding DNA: TGTGCCAGCAGCTTATCGAGCGGGAGGGCCACCGGGGAGCTGTTTTTT.

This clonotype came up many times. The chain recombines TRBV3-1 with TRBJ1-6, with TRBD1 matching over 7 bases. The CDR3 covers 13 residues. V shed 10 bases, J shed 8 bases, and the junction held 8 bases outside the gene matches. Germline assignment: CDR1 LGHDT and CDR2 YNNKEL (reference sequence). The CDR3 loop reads CATAWDSYSPLHF. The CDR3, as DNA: TGTGCCACCGCGTGGGACAGCTATTCACCCCTCCACTTT.

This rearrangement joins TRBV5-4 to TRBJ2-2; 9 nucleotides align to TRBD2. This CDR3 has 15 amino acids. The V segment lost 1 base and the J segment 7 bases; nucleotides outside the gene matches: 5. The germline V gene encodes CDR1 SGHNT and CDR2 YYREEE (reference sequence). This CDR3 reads CASSLISGRDGELFF. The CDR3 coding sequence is TGTGCCAGCAGCTTGATTAGCGGGAGAGACGGGGAGCTGTTTTTT.

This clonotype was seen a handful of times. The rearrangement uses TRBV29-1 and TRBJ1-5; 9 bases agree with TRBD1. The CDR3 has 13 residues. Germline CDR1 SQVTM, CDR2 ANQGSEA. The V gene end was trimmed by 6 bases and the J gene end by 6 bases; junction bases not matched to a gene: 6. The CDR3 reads CSVAQGASQPQHF. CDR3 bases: TGCAGCGTCGCACAGGGGGCTAGTCAGCCCCAGCATTTT. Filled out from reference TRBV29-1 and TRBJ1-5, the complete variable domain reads SAVISQKPSRDICQRGTSLTIQCQVDSQVTMMFWYRQQPGQSLTLIATANQGSEATYESGFVIDKFPISRPNLTFSTLTVSNMSPEDSSIYLCSVAQGASQPQHFGDGTRLSIL.